This T cell receptor (beta chain) was profiled in a study of T cells after somatic rescue of genetic block. Sequencing was performed with immunoSEQ multiplex PCR; in TCRdb, only in-frame clones are kept and a portion is missing. The table includes tens of thousands of clones, approximately 90% detected once. CDR1 and CDR2 (germline): MDHEN, SYDVKM. J lost 8 bases, V lost 3 bases, and 5 bases had no gene match. This CDR3 has 13 residues. This sequence was found in a man aged 40-55 years. Sequences were obtained from peripheral blood mononuclear cells (PBMCs). The chain couples TRBV28 to TRBJ1-2; TRBD1 matches 8 bases. The chain's CDR3 is CASSLSTGDGYTF. The CDR3 DNA reads as TGTGCCAGCAGTTTGTCGACAGGGGACGGCTACACCTTC.